The 26 T cell receptor beta chains below all came from one sample that was sequenced in a study of radiotherapy plus CTLA-4 blockade in lung cancer. Profiled with immunoSEQ multiplex PCR; TCRdb holds only in-frame clones, not every one. The sample lists 80,000 or so clones, 78% seen once, with under 4.5% in the top ten. The starting material was peripheral blood, obtained from a patient treated with radiotherapy plus ipilimumab. These receptors all come from a human donor with non-small cell lung cancer who had a partial response to radiotherapy plus ipilimumab. Some clones in this sample may be carry-over from other donors' samples.

This clone was observed a few times. The V gene is TRBV28, the J gene TRBJ2-3; D call uncertain. The germline V and J ends were trimmed by 2 bases and 6 bases, with 6 bases remaining between them. The CDR3 consists of 12 residues. Germline CDR1 reads MDHEN; CDR2 reads SYDVKM. CDR3 residues: CASSLIQDTQYF. The CDR3 nucleotides are TGTGCCAGCAGTTTAATCCAGGATACGCAGTATTTT.

V gene TRBV7-2 combines with J gene TRBJ2-1; TRBD1 aligns across 7 bases. Looked up from germline, CDR1 is SGHTA and CDR2 is FQGNSA. CDR3 length equals 13 residues. After removal of 6 bases from V and 6 bases from J, the junction contained 5 bases not matched to a gene. CDR3 amino acids: CASSKGQINEQFF. The CDR3 DNA is TGTGCCAGCAGTAAGGGACAGATCAATGAGCAGTTCTTC.

The chain has TRBV23-1 and TRBJ1-2; D is uncertain. TRBV23-1 counts as an open reading frame of uncertain function. Trimming shortened V by 6 bases and J by 3 bases, and 14 bases separated the two germline ends. The CDR3 spans 14 residues. This chain's CDR3 is CASSRRIGDYGYTF. In nucleotides, the CDR3 is TGCGCCAGCAGCCGTAGAATAGGAGACTATGGCTACACCTTC.

The rearrangement links TRBV27 to TRBJ1-2; TRBD1 matches at 7 bases. The V gene end was trimmed by 5 bases and the J gene end by 4 bases; junction bases not matched to a gene: 10. The length of the CDR3 is 15 residues. CDR1 and CDR2 (germline): MNHEY, SMNVEV (reference sequence). The DNA for the CDR3 is TGTGCCAGCAGTCCCGGACAGGTTCTCGGCTATGGCTACACCTTC. Translated: CASSPGQVLGYGYTF.

The rearrangement links TRBV6-1 to TRBJ1-4, with 7 nucleotides matching TRBD1. Germline V lookup: CDR1 MNHNS, CDR2 SASEGT. The CDR3 is 15 residues long. The ends lost 6 bases at V and 8 bases at J; junction bases unmatched: 12. DNA for the CDR3: TGTGCCAGCAGCCTCGACAGGGCTTCGGGCGAAAAACTGTTTTTT. This encodes CASSLDRASGEKLFF.

This chain links TRBV6-7 with TRBJ2-1; the D gene is possibly TRBD2 (5 bases). TRBV6-7 is an open reading frame, and its role is uncertain. V gave up 0 bases and J gave up 1 base, with 10 bases separating them. There are 16 residues in the CDR3. In DNA form, the CDR3 reads TGTGCCAGCAGTTACTCGAGGGTAGGGTCCTACAATGAGCAGTTCTTC. It is translated as CASSYSRVGSYNEQFF.

V gene TRBV11-2 combines with J gene TRBJ2-5, with 8 bases that match TRBD2. Trimming cost V 5 bases and J 5 bases; bases outside gene matches: 13. The germline CDR1 and CDR2 sequences are SGHAT and FQNNGV. CDR3 length: 16 amino acids. CDR3 region: CASSPSNGRARETQYF. CDR3 DNA sequence: TGTGCCAGCAGCCCCTCTAACGGGAGGGCCAGGGAGACCCAGTACTTC.

The sample holds one count of this clone. This rearrangement joins TRBV14 to TRBJ1-4; maybe TRBD1 (5 bases). Germline assignment: CDR1 SGHDN and CDR2 FVKESK. Trimming pared 1 base from V and 4 bases from J, leaving 13 bases between. CDR3 length equals 16 residues. The CDR3 loop is CASSQGVQAYNEKLFF. The CDR3 DNA follows: TGTGCCAGCAGCCAAGGGGTACAGGCGTATAATGAAAAACTGTTTTTT.

The gene calls are TRBV7-9 and TRBJ1-2; 8 nucleotides match TRBD1. CDR1 SEHNR and CDR2 FQNEAQ come from the germline V gene (reference sequence). Unmatched junction bases numbered 7, after V lost 5 bases and J lost 8 bases. The CDR3 length is 13 residues. For the CDR3, the DNA is TGTGCCAGCAGCCACGAGGACAGGGCGGGCTACACCTTC. Translated, it gives CASSHEDRAGYTF. Full variable domain (rest looked up from reference TRBV7-9 and TRBJ1-2): DTGVSQNPRHKITKRGQNVTFRCDPISEHNRLYWYRQTLGQGPEFLTYFQNEAQLEKSRLLSDRFSAERPKGSFSTLEIQRTEQGDSAMYLCASSHEDRAGYTFGSGTRLTVV.

This clone was found once. The V gene is TRBV4-1, the J gene TRBJ2-1; 7 bases align to TRBD1. Germline V lookup: CDR1 MGHRA, CDR2 YSYEKL. The CDR3 has 14 residues. The J segment lost 9 bases and the V segment lost 3 bases, leaving 8 bases of the junction unmatched. CDR3 in amino acids: CASSQYTGVGEQFF. The CDR3 DNA sequence: TGCGCCAGCAGCCAGTATACAGGGGTAGGTGAGCAGTTCTTC.

The chain has TRBV5-1 and TRBJ2-5, with 10 bases fitting TRBD2. V shed 0 bases and J 2 bases; nucleotides not matched to a gene: 7. This CDR3 has 17 residues. The V gene's germline CDR1 is SGHRS and CDR2 YFSETQ. This chain's CDR3 is CASSLALLAGQQETQYF. The DNA for the CDR3 is TGCGCCAGCAGCTTGGCCCTACTAGCGGGGCAGCAAGAGACCCAGTACTTC.

The table lists this clone with a few counts. V usage is TRBV19 and J usage is TRBJ1-4; TRBD1 is a possible D gene (6 bases). The CDR3 has 15 residues. V was pared by 3 bases and J by 5 bases, with 13 bases between. Germline V gene sequence: CDR1 LNHDA, CDR2 SQIVND (reference sequence). For the CDR3, the DNA is TGTGCCAGTAGTATCGGTGTAGGGGGAAATGAAAAACTGTTTTTT. Translating gives CASSIGVGGNEKLFF. The full variable domain, its missing parts supplied by reference TRBV19 and TRBJ1-4, is DGGITQSPKYLFRKEGQNVTLSCEQNLNHDAMYWYRQDPGQGLRLIYYSQIVNDFQKGDIAEGYSVSREKKESFPLTVTSAQKNPTAFYLCASSIGVGGNEKLFFGSGTQLSVL.

The DNA for the CDR3 is TGTGCCAGTAGTATCCCCGACTTGGCCTACAATGAGCAGTTCTTC. Amino acids: CASSIPDLAYNEQFF. The V call is TRBV19, the J call TRBJ2-1; no firm D call. Trimming stripped 3 bases from V and 2 bases from J, with 11 bases between. Germline V CDR1 and CDR2: LNHDA, SQIVND (reference sequence). The CDR3 runs 15 residues.

The chain couples TRBV10-3 to TRBJ2-7; a weak D match, TRBD1 (6 bases). CDR1 is ENHRY, CDR2 SYGVKD, per germline. V was shortened by 4 bases and J by 5 bases, with 9 bases between the two germline ends. CDR3 length equals 12 residues. The CDR3 sequence: CAISGGGNEQYF. DNA for the CDR3: TGTGCCATCAGTGGAGGGGGAAACGAGCAGTACTTC.

V and J are TRBV18 and TRBJ1-2, with D perhaps TRBD1 (5 bases). The CDR3 is made up of 13 amino acids. Deletions cut 2 bases from V and 14 bases from J, with 18 bases between. CDR1 is KGHSH, CDR2 LQKENI, per germline. CDR3 nucleotides: TGTGCCAGCTCACCATCAGACACACGACAGTTGACCTTC. Amino acid sequence: CASSPSDTRQLTF.

The rearrangement links TRBV10-3 to TRBJ1-1; no clear D. V was clipped by 6 bases and J by 5 bases, with 25 bases between them. Per germline, CDR1 ENHRY and CDR2 SYGVKD. This CDR3 spans 17 amino acids. The CDR3 loop reads CAISTNQIGPAGTEAFF. In nucleotides, the CDR3 is TGTGCCATCAGCACTAACCAAATTGGACCTGCGGGGACTGAAGCTTTCTTT.

The chain carries TRBV28 and TRBJ2-7; TRBD2 might be the D (6 bases). CDR1 MDHEN and CDR2 SYDVKM come from the germline V gene. Trimming removed 6 bases from V and 7 bases from J, with 19 bases in between. This CDR3 contains 14 residues. This CDR3 reads CASRQGLPIREQYF. The CDR3 DNA follows: TGTGCCAGCAGGCAGGGACTCCCCATTAGAGAGCAGTACTTC.

V and J are TRBV6-1 and TRBJ2-7, with TRBD1 matching 7 bases. The germline V gene has CDR1 MNHNS and CDR2 SASEGT. The V gene end was trimmed by 6 bases and the J gene end by 0 bases; junction bases not matched to a gene: 8. CDR3 length: 15 amino acids. The CDR3 nucleotides are TGTGCCAGCAGGGACTTCGGGACAGACTCCTACGAGCAGTACTTC. Translation gives CASRDFGTDSYEQYF.

The V call is TRBV7-2, the J call TRBJ2-2; unclear D gene. This CDR3 comprises 12 residues. With 4 bases removed from V and 8 bases from J, the gap between germline ends came to 8 bases. Germline CDR1 is SGHTA and CDR2 is FQGNSA. The CDR3: CASSYDGGELFF. CDR3 in DNA: TGTGCCAGCAGCTACGACGGGGGGGAGCTGTTTTTT.

The genes are TRBV6-5 and TRBJ1-6; no definite D call. From germline, CDR1 is MNHEY and CDR2 SVGAGI. This CDR3 contains 14 residues. The ends were cut back, 2 bases at V and 7 bases at J, with 9 bases in the middle. This CDR3 reads CASSYEQNNSPLHF. The CDR3, as DNA: TGTGCCAGCAGTTACGAACAGAACAATTCACCCCTCCACTTT.

This clone was recorded once. The chain carries TRBV11-3 and TRBJ2-7; maybe TRBD1 (6 bases). Trimming stripped 0 bases from V and 6 bases from J, with 6 bases between. Germline CDR1 is SGHNT and CDR2 is YENEEA. CDR3 length: 12 amino acids. CDR3 in DNA: TGTGCCAGCAGCTTAGACAGGGGCGAGCAGTACTTC. It yields the protein CASSLDRGEQYF.

The chain joins TRBV27 to TRBJ2-7; tentative D call: TRBD1 (5 bases). CDR1 is MNHEY, CDR2 SMNVEV, per germline (reference sequence). The V and J ends lost 5 bases and 2 bases respectively, with 13 bases between them. There are 14 residues in the CDR3. CDR3 loop: CASSLQGPPYEQYF. For the CDR3, the DNA is TGTGCCAGCAGTCTCCAGGGCCCACCCTACGAGCAGTACTTC.

DNA of the CDR3: TGCGCCAGCAGTTTAGCGGGAGGGCCGTTCAATGAGCAGTTCTTC. Protein product: CASSLAGGPFNEQFF. The gene calls are TRBV10-2 and TRBJ2-1, with 11 bases matching TRBD2. J gave up 6 bases and V 5 bases, and 6 bases lay outside the gene matches. The length of the CDR3 is 15 residues. Germline assignment: CDR1 WSHSY and CDR2 SAAADI.

The rearrangement uses TRBV20-1 and TRBJ1-1; the D is unclear. V lost 6 bases and J lost 1, with 6 bases in between. Germline V gene lookup returns CDR1 DFQATT and CDR2 SNEGSKA (reference sequence). CDR3 length: 11 amino acids. The CDR3 sequence is CSAEGNTEAFF. CDR3 coding DNA: TGCAGTGCGGAGGGGAACACTGAAGCTTTCTTT.

The chain is built from TRBV18 and TRBJ2-2; TRBD1 matches at 9 bases. Trimming removed 8 bases from V and 7 bases from J; junction bases left unmatched: 5. There are 13 residues in the CDR3. Germline CDR1 and CDR2: KGHSH and LQKENI. DNA of the CDR3: TGTGCCAGCCTACAGGGGGCCGGCGGGGAGCTGTTTTTT. It codes for CASLQGAGGELFF.

This chain joins TRBV5-4 and TRBJ1-2, with 8 bases lining up with TRBD1. Germline loops: CDR1 SGHNT, CDR2 YYREEE (reference sequence). There are 14 residues in the CDR3. Trimming at V came to 2 bases and at J to 5 bases, leaving 5 bases not matched to a gene. Written as DNA, the CDR3 is TGTGCCAGCAGCTTCCAGGGGGCCTCTTATGGCTACACCTTC. It codes for CASSFQGASYGYTF.